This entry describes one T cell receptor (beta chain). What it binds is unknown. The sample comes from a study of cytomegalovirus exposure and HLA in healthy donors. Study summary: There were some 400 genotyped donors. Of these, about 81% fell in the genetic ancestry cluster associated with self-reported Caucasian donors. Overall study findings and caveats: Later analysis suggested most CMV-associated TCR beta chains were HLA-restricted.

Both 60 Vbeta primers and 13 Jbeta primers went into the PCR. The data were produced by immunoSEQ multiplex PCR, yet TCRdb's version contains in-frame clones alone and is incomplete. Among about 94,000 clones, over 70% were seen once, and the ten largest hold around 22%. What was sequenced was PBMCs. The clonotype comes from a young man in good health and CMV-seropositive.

The CDR3 loop is CASSLGAGGGNEQFF. Written as DNA, the CDR3 is TGTGCCAGCAGCTTGGGGGCGGGAGGGGGCAATGAGCAGTTCTTC. V is TRBV5-4 and J is TRBJ2-1; TRBD2 matches at 9 bases. Germline CDR1 and CDR2: SGHNT and YYREEE (reference sequence). V gave up 0 bases and J gave up 6 bases; unmatched junction bases: 4. The CDR3 covers 15 residues.